This T cell receptor (beta chain) was captured by sequencing in a study of CD8 T cells in Susac syndrome. The authors sequenced TCR beta from blood CD8+ and CD4+ T cells. Treatment-naive patients with stable or active relapsing-remitting disease were the multiple sclerosis controls. It was negative isolation that provided the CD8+ and CD4+ T cells, whereas TEMRA cells were enriched by FACS. V dropped 2 bases and J dropped 6; count of bases not matched to a gene: 10. Looked up from germline, CDR1 is SEHNR and CDR2 is FQNEAQ (reference sequence). This CDR3 spans 17 amino acids. Roughly 0.45 to 1 ug RNA was reverse transcribed with random hexamers. The method of amplification for TCR beta CDR3 was immunoSEQ multiplex PCR, covering 54 Vbeta and 13 Jbeta. TCRdb reprocessed the immunoSEQ multiplex PCR reads via MiXCR and lists one record per CDR3 protein. The table lists 150,000 to 200,000 distinct CDR3 sequences, roughly 94% of them singletons.

The chain joins TRBV7-9 to TRBJ2-3, with 11 bases lining up with TRBD2. The sample consisted of CD4+ T cells from PBMCs. The sequence was obtained from a human donor with multiple sclerosis. The DNA of the CDR3 is TGTGCCAGCAGCTTACTTGTACTAGCGGGAGATGGGGATACGCAGTATTTT. Its protein product is CASSLLVLAGDGDTQYF.